This T cell receptor (beta chain) stems from a study of blood T cell repertoires in COVID-19. J was trimmed by 6 bases and V by 3 bases; bases with no gene match: 6. CDR3 size: 15 residues. CDR1 and CDR2 (germline): MGHRA, YSYEKL. Per the authors' pipeline: How many nucleated cells were present was estimated from reference gene primer amplification. The method was immunoSEQ multiplex PCR; TCRdb's version includes in-frame clones alone and lacks a portion of them. The DNA was the basis for D and trimming; V, J and clone size are from that table. This table has around 270,000 clones, 75% to 90% appearing once.

Sequencing used peripheral blood. The rearrangement uses TRBV4-1 and TRBJ2-2, with 8 bases matching TRBD1. The TCR originated in a man in his thirties or forties with acute or convalescent COVID-19. The CDR3 protein is CASSQRQGWSGELFF. The CDR3 bases are TGCGCCAGCAGCCAGAGACAGGGGTGGTCCGGGGAGCTGTTTTTT.